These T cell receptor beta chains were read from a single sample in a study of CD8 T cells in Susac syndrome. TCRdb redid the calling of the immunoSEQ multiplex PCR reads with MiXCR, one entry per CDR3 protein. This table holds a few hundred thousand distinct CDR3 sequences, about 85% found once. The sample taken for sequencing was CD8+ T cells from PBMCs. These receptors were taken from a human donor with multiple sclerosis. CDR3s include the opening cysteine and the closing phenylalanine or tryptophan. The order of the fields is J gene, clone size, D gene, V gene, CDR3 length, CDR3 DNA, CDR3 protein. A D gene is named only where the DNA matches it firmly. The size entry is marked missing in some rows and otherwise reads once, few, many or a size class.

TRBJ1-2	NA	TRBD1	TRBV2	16	TGTGCCAGCGGACTACAGGGGGCGAAATGGGGCTATGGCTACACCTTC	CASGLQGAKWGYGYTF
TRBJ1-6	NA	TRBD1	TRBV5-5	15	TGTGCCAGCAGCTTGTGGGACAGGGGGGAATCACCCCTCCACTTT	CASSLWDRGESPLHF
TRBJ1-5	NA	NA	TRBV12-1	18	TGTGCCAGCAGCTCCCGCCGACAGGGGGCGAGTTCACAACAGCCCCAGCATTTT	CASSSRRQGASSQQPQHF
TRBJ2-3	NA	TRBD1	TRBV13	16	TGTGCCAGCAGCAATTCTGGACAGGGGGGAGAGGATACGCAGTATTTT	CASSNSGQGGEDTQYF
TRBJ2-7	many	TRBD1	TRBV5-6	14	TGTGCCAGCAGTTTCGGGACAGGGCCCTACGAGCAGTACTTC	CASSFGTGPYEQYF
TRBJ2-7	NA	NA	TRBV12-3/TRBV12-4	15	TGTGCCAGCAGTTTACAGGGGGACTCATCCTACGAGCAGTACTTC	CASSLQGDSSYEQYF
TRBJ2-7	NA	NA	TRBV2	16	TGTGCCAGCAGTGAAGGGCTGGGCCCTAGCTCCTACGAGCAGTACTTC	CASSEGLGPSSYEQYF
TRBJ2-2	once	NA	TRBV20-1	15	TGCAGTGCTAGAGATTCACAGGGTGGTGGGAGAAAGCTGTTTTTT	CSARDSQGGGRKLFF
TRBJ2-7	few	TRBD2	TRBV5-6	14	TGTGCCAGCAGCTTTAGCGGGAAAGGGGACGAGCAGTACTTC	CASSFSGKGDEQYF
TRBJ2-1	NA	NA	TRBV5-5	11	TGTGCCTGTAAAGGTCTCAATGAGCAGTTCTTC	CACKGLNEQFF
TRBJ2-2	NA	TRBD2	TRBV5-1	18	TGCGCCAGCAGCTTGGGACTAGCGGGAGCCACGAACACCGGGGAGCTGTTTTTT	CASSLGLAGATNTGELFF
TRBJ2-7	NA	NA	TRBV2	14	TGTGCCAGCAGCGCGGCTAACCTATACTACGAGCAGTACTTC	CASSAANLYYEQYF
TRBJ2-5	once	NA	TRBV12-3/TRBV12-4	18	TGTGCCAGCAGTTTAGCGCTAAGAAAGCGCTCGGCCGACACGCCCCAGTACTTC	CASSLALRKRSADTPQYF
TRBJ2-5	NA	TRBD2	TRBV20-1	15	TGCAGTGCTAGAGATGTTAAAGTCGGGAGGGAGACCCAGTACTTC	CSARDVKVGRETQYF
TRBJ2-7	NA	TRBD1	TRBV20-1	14	TGCAGTGCTAGGGCGGGACAGGGGGAACGCGAGCAGTACTTC	CSARAGQGEREQYF
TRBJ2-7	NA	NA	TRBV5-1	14	TGCGCCAGCATCCTCGATCCCAAAGACCACGAGCAGTACTTC	CASILDPKDHEQYF
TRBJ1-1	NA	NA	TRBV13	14	TGTGCCAGCAGCTTCCTCGGGGGCGGCACTGAAGCTTTCTTT	CASSFLGGGTEAFF
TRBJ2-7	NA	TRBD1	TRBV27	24	TGTGCCAGCAGTTTCTATATCACTTACCTCCCGGGACAGGTATCAGGAGGTCCGATGTACGAGCAGTACTTC	CASSFYITYLPGQVSGGPMYEQYF
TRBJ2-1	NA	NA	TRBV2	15	TGTGCCAGCAGAGTAATAACGGGACACTACAATGAGCAGTTCTTC	CASRVITGHYNEQFF
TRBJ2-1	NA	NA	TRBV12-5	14	TGTGCTAGTGGTTTGTGGGGCTCCTACAATGAGCAGTTCTTC	CASGLWGSYNEQFF
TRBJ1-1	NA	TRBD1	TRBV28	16	TGTGCCAGCAGTTTTTTGACAGGGGGGTTGAACACTGAAGCTTTCTTT	CASSFLTGGLNTEAFF
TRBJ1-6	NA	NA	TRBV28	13	TGTGCCAGCAGCAGTAACAGGGTGTCACCCCTCCACTTT	CASSSNRVSPLHF
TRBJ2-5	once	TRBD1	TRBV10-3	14	TGTGCCATCAGTTTAGGACAGGTTCCGGAGACCCAGTACTTC	CAISLGQVPETQYF
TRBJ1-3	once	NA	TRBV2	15	TGTGCCAGCAGTGTCCACGGTAACTCTGGAAACACCATATATTTT	CASSVHGNSGNTIYF
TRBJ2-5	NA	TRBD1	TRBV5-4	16	TGTGCCAGCAGCTTGGATCCGGACAGGGGTCACGAGACCCAGTACTTC	CASSLDPDRGHETQYF
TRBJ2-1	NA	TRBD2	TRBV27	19	TGTGCCAGCAGTTTAAGACGGGAGGGCCGCAGGCGCTCCTACAATGAGCAGTTCTTC	CASSLRREGRRRSYNEQFF
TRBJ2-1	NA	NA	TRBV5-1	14	TGCGCCAGCAGCTTGGGACCCATCGGCTATGAGCAGTTCTTC	CASSLGPIGYEQFF
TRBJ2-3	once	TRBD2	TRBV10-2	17	TGCGCCAGCAGTGAGTCAGGACTAGCGGGAGGGCCGGATACGCAGTATTTT	CASSESGLAGGPDTQYF
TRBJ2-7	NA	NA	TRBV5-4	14	TGTGCCAGCAGCAATTTCGCAAGGACCTACGAGCAGTACTTC	CASSNFARTYEQYF